This passage covers 14 T cell receptor beta chains from one sample sequenced in a study of CD8+ T cells in alopecia areata. Once RNA had been extracted, it was reverse transcribed into cDNA to act as the sequencing template. Profiled with immunoSEQ multiplex PCR; TCRdb holds only in-frame clones, not every one. This sample has around 120,000 clones, with roughly two fifths found just once. Material for sequencing was CD4+ T cells sorted from blood. These receptors were taken from a human donor with alopecia areata.

In its sample, this clone was seen a few times. The chain has TRBV29-1 and TRBJ2-1; D gene unclear. Trimming shortened V by 3 bases and J by 0 bases, and 6 bases separated the two germline ends. The CDR3 spans 13 residues. Germline-derived CDR1 and CDR2 are SQVTM and ANQGSEA. The CDR3 is CSVEVSSYNEQFF. Written as DNA, the CDR3 is TGCAGCGTTGAGGTTAGCTCCTACAATGAGCAGTTCTTC.

The chain couples TRBV9 to TRBJ2-5, with TRBD2 matching 10 bases. The CDR3 is 16 residues long. The germline V gene encodes CDR1 SGDLS and CDR2 YYNGEE. Trimming removed 4 bases from V and 2 bases from J; junction bases left unmatched: 8. CDR3 sequence: CASSPGLAGGQETQYF. The CDR3 DNA reads as TGTGCCAGCAGCCCGGGGTTAGCGGGAGGACAAGAGACCCAGTACTTC.

J is TRBJ2-1 and V is TRBV29-1, with 10 bases fitting TRBD2. CDR1 is SQVTM, CDR2 ANQGSEA, per germline. There are 14 residues in the CDR3. The junction had 6 bases not matched to a gene; V was cut back by 2 bases and J by 8 bases. The CDR3 sequence is CSVERLAGVHEQFF. CDR3 bases: TGCAGCGTTGAAAGGCTAGCGGGAGTACATGAGCAGTTCTTC.

Of note for this clone: Other DNA sequences from this sample encode an identical CDR3 as well. V is TRBV29-1 and J is TRBJ1-1; weak D call: TRBD1 (5 bases). V was pared by 3 bases and J by 0 bases, with 8 bases between. The CDR3 contains 13 residues. Germline V gene sequence: CDR1 SQVTM, CDR2 ANQGSEA. The CDR3 DNA reads as TGCAGCGTTGAGGGGCAAATGAACACTGAAGCTTTCTTT. Its translation is CSVEGQMNTEAFF.

This clone appeared a few times. V usage is TRBV28 and J usage is TRBJ2-7; 7 bases are a match to TRBD2. Germline CDR1 is MDHEN and CDR2 is SYDVKM. This CDR3 spans 16 amino acids. Trimming removed 5 bases from V and 0 bases from J; junction bases left unmatched: 10. DNA for the CDR3: TGTGCCAGCAGTCCTCAACCAGCGGGATCCTCCTACGAGCAGTACTTC. Amino acid sequence: CASSPQPAGSSYEQYF.

The chain links TRBV2 to TRBJ2-5; D unresolved. CDR3 size: 13 residues. The V and J ends lost 2 bases and 4 bases respectively, with 8 bases between them. Germline CDR1 reads SNHLY; CDR2 reads FYNNEI. CDR3 nucleotides: TGTGCCAGCAGTGAACTAGTCATAGAGACCCAGTACTTC. Translated, it gives CASSELVIETQYF.

This clone was recorded a few times. This chain joins TRBV2 and TRBJ2-7, with TRBD1 as a possible D gene (5 bases). Trimming removed 8 bases at V and 1 base at J, with 6 bases between. The germline V gene has CDR1 SNHLY and CDR2 FYNNEI. The CDR3 is made up of 11 amino acids. CDR3 DNA: TGTGCCAGCGGGGCGTCCTACGAGCAGTACTTC. This encodes CASGASYEQYF.

A few counts support this clone. This chain links TRBV29-1 with TRBJ1-1; D uncertain. The V gene's germline CDR1 is SQVTM and CDR2 ANQGSEA. The CDR3 contains 13 residues. Trimming took 1 base from V and 2 from J, leaving 8 bases between them. CDR3 in amino acids: CSVEATANTEAFF. CDR3 DNA: TGCAGCGTTGAAGCAACAGCCAACACTGAAGCTTTCTTT. The entire variable domain, with the rest obtained from reference TRBV29-1 and TRBJ1-1, is as follows: SAVISQKPSRDICQRGTSLTIQCQVDSQVTMMFWYRQQPGQSLTLIATANQGSEATYESGFVIDKFPISRPNLTFSTLTVSNMSPEDSSIYLCSVEATANTEAFFGQGTRLTVV.

The rearrangement uses TRBV7-6 and TRBJ1-1, with D perhaps TRBD1 (5 bases). Trimming shortened V by 0 bases and J by 5 bases, and 16 bases separated the two germline ends. CDR1 and CDR2 (germline): SGHVS, FNYEAQ. The CDR3 runs 16 residues. The CDR3 region is CASSLARRGGKTEAFF. The CDR3, as DNA: TGTGCCAGCAGCTTAGCGCGAAGGGGAGGGAAAACTGAAGCTTTCTTT.

The gene calls are TRBV29-1 and TRBJ1-1; the match to TRBD1 covers 8 bases. Germline V gene data show CDR1 as SQVTM and CDR2 as ANQGSEA. Germline trimming cut 6 bases from V and 1 base from J; bases unmatched to any gene: 4. The length of the CDR3 is 13 residues. The DNA for the CDR3 is TGCAGCGTAAAGGGACAGGCGAACACTGAAGCTTTCTTT. This sequence encodes CSVKGQANTEAFF.

This clone has ten or more counts. This sequence joins TRBV19 and TRBJ2-5; the D is unclear. V lost 5 bases to trimming and J lost 7 bases, with 17 bases between them. CDR1 LNHDA and CDR2 SQIVND come from the germline V gene (reference sequence). This CDR3 has 14 residues. The CDR3 loop is CASSPGYGSGTQYF. In DNA, the CDR3 is TGTGCCAGTAGTCCTGGCTACGGTTCAGGGACCCAGTACTTC. Based on the CDR3 plus reference TRBV19 and TRBJ2-5, the full variable domain is DGGITQSPKYLFRKEGQNVTLSCEQNLNHDAMYWYRQDPGQGLRLIYYSQIVNDFQKGDIAEGYSVSREKKESFPLTVTSAQKNPTAFYLCASSPGYGSGTQYFGPGTRLLVL.

V is TRBV23-1 and J is TRBJ1-2, with D possibly TRBD1 on 5 matching bases. TRBV23-1 belongs to the ORF category, with a function that is uncertain. The CDR3 length is 12 residues. Trimming left V 11 bases short and J 8 bases short, with 18 bases between. This chain's CDR3 is CAWGRRCWGYTF. The CDR3, as DNA: TGCGCCTGGGGCCGGCGGTGTTGGGGCTACACCTTC.

V is TRBV29-1 and J is TRBJ2-7; perhaps TRBD2 as D (6 bases). The ends were cut back, 7 bases at V and 6 bases at J, with 10 bases in the middle. The CDR3 sequence is 10 residues long. Looked up from germline, CDR1 is SQVTM and CDR2 is ANQGSEA. In nucleotides, the CDR3 is TGCAGCGGCGGGGACGGCGAGCAGTACTTC. Residues: CSGGDGEQYF.

The chain recombines TRBV20-1 with TRBJ1-2; D not resolved. Germline CDR1 DFQATT, CDR2 SNEGSKA (reference sequence). The V end lost 6 bases, the J end lost 6 bases, and 5 bases lay between the germline ends. This CDR3 is built from 9 residues. The CDR3 sequence is CSALNGYTF. CDR3 in DNA: TGCAGTGCATTGAATGGCTACACCTTC.